A single sample gave rise to the 16 T cell receptor beta chains below, sequenced in a study of T cells in Graves' hyperthyroidism and ophthalmopathy. RNA transcripts provided the source from which TCR beta CDR3 regions were amplified. With the HTBI primer set, the TCR CDR3 went through a first round of RT-PCR. TCRdb independently ran MiXCR on the multiplex PCR reads; one entry per CDR3 protein. The sample yields hundreds of thousands of distinct CDR3 sequences, 35% to 40% seen once. Sequenced: blood. The receptors were sampled from a man aged 18 to 30 with Graves' hyperthyroidism.

This clonotype was detected a few times. Compared with germline, one end of the junction differs, possibly owing to a read error. The chain combines TRBV7-9 with TRBJ2-5; D is ambiguous. The CDR3 sequence is 13 residues long. Germline CDR1 SEHNR, CDR2 FQNEAQ (reference sequence). CDR3 bases: TGCGCCAGCAGCCAAGAGTGGACCGGGACCCAGTACTTC. Its protein is CASSQEWTGTQYF.

This clonotype was detected many times. CDR3 sequence (DNA): TGTGCCAGCAGCCTCGGACAGGGTCAGACTGAAGCTTTCTTT. Its protein is CASSLGQGQTEAFF. The rearrangement joins TRBV7-6 to TRBJ1-1; the match to TRBD1 covers 8 bases. J was trimmed by 5 bases and V by 5 bases; bases with no gene match: 7. Germline V CDR1 and CDR2: SGHVS, FNYEAQ. The CDR3 consists of 14 residues.

The sample holds a few counts of this clonotype. The chain joins TRBV5-1 to TRBJ2-7; D tentatively fits TRBD1 or TRBD2 (5 bases each). This CDR3 is built from 16 residues. Germline lookup yields CDR1 SGHRS and CDR2 YFSETQ. V shed 4 bases and J shed 0 bases, with 17 bases lying between them. CDR3 sequence (DNA): TGCGCCAGCAGCCAGTTAGGGGACGGCTTCTCCTACGAGCAGTACTTC. It codes for CASSQLGDGFSYEQYF.

For this clonotype: Sequence at one end of the junction differs from germline and may be a read error. The CDR3 sequence: CSAPSASGSRNGEPFF. The CDR3 nucleotides are TGCAGCGCCCCCTCGGCCAGCGGGAGTCGTAACGGGGAGCCGTTTTTT. The J gene is TRBJ2-2, the V gene TRBV29-1; TRBD2 matches 8 bases. The CDR3 spans 16 residues. CDR1 SQVTM and CDR2 ANQGSEA come from the germline V gene.

This chain joins TRBV7-9 and TRBJ2-7, with 10 bases that match TRBD1. CDR1 and CDR2 (germline): SEHNR, FQNEAQ (reference sequence). The V gene end was trimmed by 5 bases and the J gene end by 5 bases; junction bases not matched to a gene: 12. The CDR3 length is 16 residues. CDR3 sequence (DNA): TGTGCCAGCAGCCCTCTCCCGGGACAGGGGTTAGACGAGCAGTACTTC. Amino acid sequence: CASSPLPGQGLDEQYF.

The chain recombines TRBV10-3 with TRBJ2-7, with 14 bases identical to TRBD2. With V trimmed by 3 bases and J by 6 bases, 4 bases remained unmatched. Germline V gives CDR1 ENHRY, CDR2 SYGVKD. The CDR3 is 15 amino acids. CDR3 protein: CAISDRTSGGPEQYF. Here the CDR3 DNA reads TGTGCCATCAGTGATCGGACTAGCGGGGGGCCCGAGCAGTACTTC.

This clonotype was seen repeatedly, ten times or more. The chain has TRBV19 and TRBJ2-2, with D possibly matching TRBD1 (5 bases). This CDR3 is built from 13 residues. Trimming pared 7 bases from V and 7 bases from J, leaving 13 bases between. Per germline, CDR1 LNHDA and CDR2 SQIVND (reference sequence). The DNA for the CDR3 is TGTGCCAGTACTACTCAAGGGGACGGGGAGCTGTTTTTT. The encoded protein is CASTTQGDGELFF.

This clonotype has a count of ten or more. The rearrangement uses TRBV7-8 and TRBJ1-2, with 9 nucleotides matching TRBD1. CDR1 and CDR2 (germline): SGHVS, FQNEAQ. V was pared by 5 bases and J by 6 bases, with 10 bases of the junction left unmatched. This CDR3 has 15 residues. DNA of the CDR3: TGTGCCAGCAGCGACCGGGACAGGGTTTTCAATGGCTACACCTTC. This sequence encodes CASSDRDRVFNGYTF.

Of note for this clonotype: A much larger clone differs by one base, so this may be a read error. V gene TRBV11-3 combines with J gene TRBJ2-5; perhaps TRBD1 as D (6 bases). The CDR3 has 15 amino acids. V shed 5 bases and J shed 5 bases, with 18 bases lying between them. Germline values: CDR1 SGHNT, CDR2 YENEEA. CDR3: CASSVGATGSETQYF. The CDR3 nucleotides are TGTGCCAGCAGCGTAGGGGCCACAGGGAGCGAGACCCAGTACTTC.

A few counts support this clonotype. The chain combines TRBV6-5 with TRBJ1-5; 8 positions match TRBD1. The J segment lost 4 bases and the V segment lost 4 bases, leaving 12 bases of the junction unmatched. The CDR3 spans 17 residues. CDR1 and CDR2 from the germline V gene are MNHEY and SVGAGI. Here the CDR3 reads CASSFIPDRAGNQPQHF. CDR3 nucleotide sequence: TGTGCCAGCAGTTTCATACCGGACAGGGCGGGGAATCAGCCCCAGCATTTT.

This clonotype was counted between two and nine times. The V gene is TRBV13, the J gene TRBJ2-2, with D hard to call. Germline CDR1 reads PRHDT; CDR2 reads FYEKMQ (reference sequence). This CDR3 contains 13 residues. V dropped 3 bases and J dropped 4 bases, with 6 bases sitting between them. DNA for the CDR3: TGTGCCAGCAGCTTTTACGTCACCGGGGAGCTGTTTTTT. This codes for CASSFYVTGELFF. The full variable domain, in which reference TRBV13 and TRBJ2-2 provide the parts outside the CDR3, is AAGVIQSPRHLIKEKRETATLKCYPIPRHDTVYWYQQGPGQDPQFLISFYEKMQSDKGSIPDRFSAQQFSDYHSELNMSSLELGDSALYFCASSFYVTGELFFGEGSRLTVL.

The chain employs TRBV12-3 or TRBV12-4 and TRBJ1-5; the match to TRBD1 covers 8 bases. The CDR3 length is 17 residues. V lost 6 bases to trimming and J lost 3 bases; unmatched junction nucleotides: 13. DNA of the CDR3: TGTGCCAGCAGCTTTACACTTGGGACAGGTCACAATCAGCCCCAGCATTTT. It is translated as CASSFTLGTGHNQPQHF.

Ten or more counts support this clonotype. The CDR3 nucleotides are TGTGCCAGCAGCCAAGGAGGGGGGGCTTCACCCCTCCACTTT. Encoded protein: CASSQGGGASPLHF. V usage is TRBV7-3 and J usage is TRBJ1-6; tentative D call: TRBD1 (6 bases). CDR3 length: 14 residues. The germline gives CDR1 SGHTA, CDR2 FQGTGA. Trimming removed 5 bases at V and 9 bases at J, with 14 bases between. The complete variable domain, with remaining parts taken from reference TRBV7-3 and TRBJ1-6, reads GAGVSQTPSNKVTEKGKYVELRCDPISGHTALYWYRQSLGQGPEFLIYFQGTGAADDSGLPNDRFFAVRPEGSVSTLKIQRTERGDSAVYLCASSQGGGASPLHFGNGTRLTVT.

This clonotype is a singleton in its sample. The rearrangement links TRBV6-5 to TRBJ1-4; 7 nucleotides align to TRBD1. The CDR3 loop spans 14 amino acids. The ends lost 1 base at V and 13 bases at J; junction bases unmatched: 9. Germline values: CDR1 MNHEY, CDR2 SVGAGI. This CDR3 is CASSYYTGDSVLFF. CDR3 nucleotides: TGTGCCAGCAGTTACTATACCGGGGACAGTGTACTGTTTTTT.

This clonotype showed up just a few times. V is TRBV5-1 and J is TRBJ2-2; tentative D call: TRBD2 (5 bases). CDR1 is SGHRS, CDR2 YFSETQ, per germline. The CDR3 spans 16 residues. Between the trimmed V and J ends, which lost 0 bases and 1 base, there was a span of 10 bases. The CDR3 loop reads CASSLAGVGNTGELFF. The CDR3 coding sequence is TGCGCCAGCAGCTTGGCCGGGGTAGGGAACACCGGGGAGCTGTTTTTT.

The V gene is TRBV20-1, the J gene TRBJ1-1; tentatively, D is TRBD1 (5 bases). Germline V gene sequence: CDR1 DFQATT, CDR2 SNEGSKA (reference sequence). The CDR3 totals 15 residues. Trimming cost V 0 bases and J 5 bases, with 16 bases left between them. CDR3 DNA sequence: TGCAGTGCTAGAGACTATGAATGGGGGAAAACTGAAGCTTTCTTT. Protein sequence: CSARDYEWGKTEAFF.